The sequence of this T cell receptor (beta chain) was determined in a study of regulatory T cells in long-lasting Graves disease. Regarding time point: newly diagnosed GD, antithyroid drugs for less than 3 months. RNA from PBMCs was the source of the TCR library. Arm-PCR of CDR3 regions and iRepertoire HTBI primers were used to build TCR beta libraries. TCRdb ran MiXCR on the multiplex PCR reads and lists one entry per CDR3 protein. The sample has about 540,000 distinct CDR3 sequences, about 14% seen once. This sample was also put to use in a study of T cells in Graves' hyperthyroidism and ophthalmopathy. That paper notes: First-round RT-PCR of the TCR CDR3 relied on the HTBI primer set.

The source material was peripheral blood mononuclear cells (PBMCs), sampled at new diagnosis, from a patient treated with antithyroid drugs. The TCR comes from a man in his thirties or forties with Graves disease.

The CDR3 DNA reads TGTGCCAGCAGCCGGGGACTAGCCCTGGAGACCCAGTACTTC. The encoded protein is CASSRGLALETQYF. The chain couples TRBV3-1 to TRBJ2-5; 9 bases map to TRBD2. From germline, CDR1 is LGHDT and CDR2 YNNKEL (reference sequence). The CDR3 is 14 amino acids. The V gene end was trimmed by 4 bases and the J gene end by 5 bases; junction bases not matched to a gene: 5.